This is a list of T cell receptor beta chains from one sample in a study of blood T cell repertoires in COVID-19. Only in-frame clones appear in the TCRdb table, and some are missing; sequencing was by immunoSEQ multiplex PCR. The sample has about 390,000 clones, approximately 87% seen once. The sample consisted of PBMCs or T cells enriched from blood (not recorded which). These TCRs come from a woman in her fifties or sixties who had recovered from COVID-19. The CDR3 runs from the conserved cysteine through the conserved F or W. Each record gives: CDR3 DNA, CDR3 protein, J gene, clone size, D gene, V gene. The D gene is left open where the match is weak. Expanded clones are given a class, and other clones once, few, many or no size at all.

TGTGCCAGCAGCTTAGCGTTAGTAAGAGCTTTCTTT | CASSLALVRAFF | TRBJ1-1 | - | - | TRBV7-2
TGTGCCAGCAGTCCATCACTCAATGAGCAGTTCTTC | CASSPSLNEQFF | TRBJ2-1 | few | - | TRBV6-5
TGTGCCTGGAGTGTAAAACATGTTTACAATGAGCAGTTCTTC | CAWSVKHVYNEQFF | TRBJ2-1 | - | - | TRBV30
TGCGCCAGCAGCCAGCCCTTGCAGGTTAATACGCAGTATTTT | CASSQPLQVNTQYF | TRBJ2-3 | - | - | TRBV4-1
TGCGCCAGCAGCCAGGGCTTTAGCGGGGGTCGGAACAATGAGCAGTTCTTC | CASSQGFSGGRNNEQFF | TRBJ2-1 | - | TRBD2 | TRBV4-3
TGCGCCAGCAGCCAAGATCCACCGGAGGACTATGGCTACACCTTC | CASSQDPPEDYGYTF | TRBJ1-2 | - | - | TRBV4-1
TGTGCCAGCAGCTCTTTGGACGGGGAGACCTTCGGGACTGAAGCTTTCTTT | CASSSLDGETFGTEAFF | TRBJ1-1 | - | - | TRBV5-6
TGTGCCAGCAGCTTGGCGGTGACTCGAGGAAACACCATATATTTT | CASSLAVTRGNTIYF | TRBJ1-3 | - | - | TRBV5-6
TGTGCCAGCAAGGACCGGGGAACGTACGAGCAGTACTTC | CASKDRGTYEQYF | TRBJ2-7 | - | - | TRBV27
TGTGCCAGCGCGAGGACAGATACTAATGAAAAACTGTTTTTT | CASARTDTNEKLFF | TRBJ1-4 | - | - | TRBV7-9
TGTGCCAGCAGCTTAGGCAGGAACACTGAAGCTTTCTTT | CASSLGRNTEAFF | TRBJ1-1 | few | - | TRBV7-9
TGTGCCACCAGTCGGCCAGGGAATGAAAAACTGTTTTTT | CATSRPGNEKLFF | TRBJ1-4 | once | - | TRBV24-1
TGCGCCAGCAGCCAAGAAGAGGGGGGCGGGGGGCGCGAGACCCAGTACTTC | CASSQEEGGGGRETQYF | TRBJ2-5 | - | TRBD2 | TRBV4-1
TGTGCCAGCAGCCCCCACAGTAGCAATCAGCCCCAGCATTTT | CASSPHSSNQPQHF | TRBJ1-5 | - | - | TRBV7-8
TGTGCCAGCAGCTCGAGGACTAGCGGGGAGTACAATGAGCAGTTCTTC | CASSSRTSGEYNEQFF | TRBJ2-1 | - | TRBD2 | TRBV7-2
TGTGCCAGCAGCCTTCGAGGCCGCTCTGGGGCCAACGTCCTGACTTTC | CASSLRGRSGANVLTF | TRBJ2-6 | - | - | TRBV5-6
TGTGCCACCTGTGCGGGGGCCGTAAATGAGCAGTTCTTC | CATCAGAVNEQFF | TRBJ2-1 | - | - | TRBV10-3
TGTGCCAGCAGCTTCCGACGAGGCGCGATGGACGAGCAGTACTTC | CASSFRRGAMDEQYF | TRBJ2-7 | - | - | TRBV11-3
TGTGCCAGCAGCTTAGGGAGCGCCAACTCTGGAAACACCATATATTTT | CASSLGSANSGNTIYF | TRBJ1-3 | - | - | TRBV7-6
TGCACCAGCAGCCACGCTGGCGGCTCCTACAATGAGCAGTTCTTC | CTSSHAGGSYNEQFF | TRBJ2-1 | - | - | TRBV1
TGTGCCAGCAGCTTGGAGTCGACAGTCTATGGCTACACCTTC | CASSLESTVYGYTF | TRBJ1-2 | - | - | TRBV5-4
TGCGCCAGCAGCTTGCCCAGGGACGGGGGGGGCTACACCTTC | CASSLPRDGGGYTF | TRBJ1-2 | - | - | TRBV5-1
TGTGCCAGCAGCCAAACCACGACAGCCATGAACACTGAAGCTTTCTTT | CASSQTTTAMNTEAFF | TRBJ1-1 | - | - | TRBV4-2
TGTGCCAGCAGCCAAGGTGGGGGGGTGCGTGTCTATGGCTACACCTTC | CASSQGGGVRVYGYTF | TRBJ1-2 | - | - | TRBV3-1/TRBV3-2
TGTGCCAGCAGCCTCGATAGCGTCTCACCCCTCCACTTT | CASSLDSVSPLHF | TRBJ1-6 | - | - | TRBV7-2
TGTGCCAGCAGCTTAGAGGCGACAGCCTTGGAGGGCTACACCTTC | CASSLEATALEGYTF | TRBJ1-2 | once | - | TRBV7-9
TGCGCCAGCAGTCGGGGGATACTAGCGGCCCAAGAGACCCAGTACTTC | CASSRGILAAQETQYF | TRBJ2-5 | few | TRBD2 | TRBV10-2
TGCGCCAGCAGCTTGGGACGAGGGAACCGCTGGAACACTGAAGCTTTCTTT | CASSLGRGNRWNTEAFF | TRBJ1-1 | - | - | TRBV5-1
TGCGCCAGCAGCCATAACGGACAGGTAGAAGCTTTCTTT | CASSHNGQVEAFF | TRBJ1-1 | - | TRBD1 | TRBV4-1
TGCGCCAGCAGCTTGGCAGGGGTCCCCTCTAACTATGGCTACACCTTC | CASSLAGVPSNYGYTF | TRBJ1-2 | - | - | TRBV5-1
TGTGCCAGCAGCCCCAACTGGGCTAGCCCCCAAGGCTTC | CASSPNWASPQGF | TRBJ2-4 | - | - | TRBV12-3/TRBV12-4
TGCGCCAGCAGCTTGGGACAGGGCCCCTATGGCTACACCTTC | CASSLGQGPYGYTF | TRBJ1-2 | - | TRBD1 | TRBV5-1
TGTGCCAGCAGTGGACAGAGTAATGAAAAACTGTTTTTT | CASSGQSNEKLFF | TRBJ1-4 | - | - | TRBV2
TGTGCCAGCAGCCCGCGGGACGGCCAGCTGGTTGCGGGGGGGACTAACACCGGGGAGCTGTTTTTT | CASSPRDGQLVAGGTNTGELFF | TRBJ2-2 | once | TRBD2 | TRBV7-8
TGTGCCAGCAGCTTGGCCACTGGGACAGGGCAGAACATTCAGTACTTC | CASSLATGTGQNIQYF | TRBJ2-4 | - | TRBD1 | TRBV5-6
TGTGCCAGCGGAAGTCCCGGGACTATACGAGAGCAGTTCTTC | CASGSPGTIREQFF | TRBJ2-1 | - | TRBD2 | TRBV6-5
TGTGCCAGCAGAGGGGGAAATGAGCAGTTCTTC | CASRGGNEQFF | TRBJ2-1 | - | - | TRBV6-4
TGTGCCAGCAGGCTACAGGGTCGTTACACTGAAGCTTTCTTT | CASRLQGRYTEAFF | TRBJ1-1 | - | - | TRBV6-5
TGCGCCAGCAGCCAAGACAGGGGTTTCGACGAAGCTTTCTTT | CASSQDRGFDEAFF | TRBJ1-1 | - | - | TRBV4-3
TGTGCCAGCAGTTTTTTGGCTTTCGACAGTGAAGCTTTCTTT | CASSFLAFDSEAFF | TRBJ1-1 | - | - | TRBV27
TGTGCCAGCAAGAATCAGGGTAGCTCCTACGAGCAGTACTTC | CASKNQGSSYEQYF | TRBJ2-7 | - | - | TRBV2
TGTGCCAGCAGTTCCGAAGACACGTTAGCGGATACGCAGTATTTT | CASSSEDTLADTQYF | TRBJ2-3 | - | - | TRBV6-5